The clone carrying this T cell receptor (beta chain) was recorded many times. The antigen remains undetermined. CDR1 is SEHNR and CDR2 is FQNEAQ in the germline V gene (reference sequence). This CDR3 is built from 15 residues. V was cut by 2 bases and J by 7 bases, with 14 bases left in between. These data originate in a study of T cell repertoires in cytomegalovirus infection. Study-level background: Evidence of both CMV infection and a matching HLA type came from public TCR beta signatures. Study outcomes and limitations: In two of eight donors, the top clonotype was HLA-C-restricted CMV-specific. Accumulated public TCR beta family frequency recognized individuals carrying CMV together with the relevant HLA.

MiXCR, applied by TCRdb to the reads, yields one record per CDR3 protein. The data hold around 630,000 distinct CDR3 sequences, with roughly 26% observed a single time. The receptor's source is a human donor in good health (CMV status not recorded). Some clones in this sample may be carry-over from other donors' samples. The rearrangement uses TRBV7-9 and TRBJ2-2; a weak D match, TRBD2 (6 bases). The source material was CD8+ T cells from PBMCs. CDR3 coding DNA: TGTGCCAGCAGCTTAAGGGAGGCGGCCAGCGGGGAGCTGTTTTTT. It specifies CASSLREAASGELFF.